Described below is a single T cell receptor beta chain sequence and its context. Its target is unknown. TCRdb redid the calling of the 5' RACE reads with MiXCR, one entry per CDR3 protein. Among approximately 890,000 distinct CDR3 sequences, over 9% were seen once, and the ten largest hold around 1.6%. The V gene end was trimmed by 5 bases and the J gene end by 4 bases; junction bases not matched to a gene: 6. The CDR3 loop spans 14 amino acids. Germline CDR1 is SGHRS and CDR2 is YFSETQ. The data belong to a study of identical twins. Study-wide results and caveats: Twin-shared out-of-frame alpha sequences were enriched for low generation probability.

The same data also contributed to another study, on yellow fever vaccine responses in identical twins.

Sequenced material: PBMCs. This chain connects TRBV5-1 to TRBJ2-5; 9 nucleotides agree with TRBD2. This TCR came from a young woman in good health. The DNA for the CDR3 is TGCGCCAGCAGTGGGCTAGCGGGAAGAGAGACCCAGTACTTC. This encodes CASSGLAGRETQYF.